What follows are 21 T cell receptor beta chains derived from one specimen sequenced in a study of CD4 T cells in relation to SARS-CoV-2 and coronaviruses (dated by TCRdb to about 2021). Library preparation employed the immunoSEQ multiplex PCR assay. TCRdb's version of the immuneACCESS table is confined to in-frame rearrangements and falls short of the full clone set. An unresolved V gene accounts for under half of the shortfall where checked; the remainder is of unknown origin. Here the sample has 50,000 to 70,000 clones; around 92% occur a single time. The ten largest make up about 0.4% of the sample. Material: naive CD4+ T cells from PBMCs. The sample's cell subset or site label, decoded: naive CD4+ T cells isolated by negative enrichment. Receptor source: an adult with COVID-19.

This CDR3 is CASSQVLAQTTGELFF. CDR3 nucleotide sequence: TGCGCCAGCAGCCAAGTCCTAGCGCAAACCACCGGGGAGCTGTTTTTT. J is TRBJ2-2 and V is TRBV4-1; D may be TRBD2 (6 bases). Germline-derived CDR1 and CDR2 are MGHRA and YSYEKL. Trimming stripped 1 base from V and 4 bases from J, with 13 bases between. The CDR3 is 16 residues long.

This rearrangement joins TRBV30 to TRBJ2-3, with 7 positions matching TRBD2. This CDR3 comprises 16 residues. Germline CDR1 GTSNPN, CDR2 SVGIG (reference sequence). Unmatched junction bases numbered 14, after V lost 2 bases and J lost 6 bases. The CDR3 loop reads CAWSLGQGGRGDTQYF. DNA for the CDR3: TGTGCCTGGAGTTTGGGCCAAGGCGGGAGAGGGGATACGCAGTATTTT.

The genes are TRBV5-1 and TRBJ2-1; 7 nucleotides align to TRBD1. CDR1 SGHRS and CDR2 YFSETQ come from the germline V gene. J gave up 6 bases and V 4 bases, and 10 bases lay outside the gene matches. The CDR3 is made up of 15 amino acids. This chain's CDR3 is CASSPGSRGLNEQFF. The CDR3, as DNA: TGCGCCAGCAGCCCGGGCTCTAGGGGGCTCAATGAGCAGTTCTTC. The entire variable domain, with the rest obtained from reference TRBV5-1 and TRBJ2-1, is as follows: KAGVTQTPRYLIKTRGQQVTLSCSPISGHRSVSWYQQTPGQGLQFLFEYFSETQRNKGNFPGRFSGRQFSNSRSEMNVSTLELGDSALYLCASSPGSRGLNEQFFGPGTRLTVL.

The chain joins TRBV12-3 or TRBV12-4 to TRBJ2-1, with D possibly matching TRBD1 (5 bases). The CDR3 totals 12 residues. Trimming stripped 7 bases from V and 11 bases from J, with 15 bases between. The CDR3: CASNFLGAQQFF. DNA for the CDR3: TGTGCCAGCAATTTTCTTGGGGCTCAGCAGTTCTTC.

The J gene is TRBJ2-7, the V gene TRBV5-4, with D tentatively TRBD1 or TRBD2 (5 bases each). V lost 3 bases and J lost 0, with 19 bases in between. CDR3 length: 17 residues. Per germline, CDR1 SGHNT and CDR2 YYREEE (reference sequence). CDR3 amino acids: CASSSGMDMRSSYEQYF. In DNA form, the CDR3 reads TGTGCCAGCAGCTCCGGGATGGACATGAGGAGCTCCTACGAGCAGTACTTC.

The chain recombines TRBV30 with TRBJ2-2; 8 bases match TRBD1. Germline trimming cut 4 bases from V and 3 bases from J; bases unmatched to any gene: 13. Per germline, CDR1 GTSNPN and CDR2 SVGIG (reference sequence). This CDR3 is 17 amino acids long. CDR3 residues: CAWTRTGSWGDTGELFF. The CDR3 region has the DNA TGTGCCTGGACCAGGACAGGGTCTTGGGGTGACACCGGGGAGCTGTTTTTT.

Only one count was recorded for this clone. This chain connects TRBV5-6 to TRBJ2-7; D remains ambiguous. The CDR3 totals 13 residues. The germline V and J ends were trimmed by 5 bases and 2 bases, with 11 bases remaining between them. Germline CDR1 is SGHDT and CDR2 is YYEEEE. The CDR3 sequence: CASRVRLAYEQYF. The CDR3 DNA follows: TGTGCCAGCAGGGTACGACTCGCCTACGAGCAGTACTTC.

The rearrangement joins TRBV28 to TRBJ2-7; the D call may be TRBD1 or TRBD2 (5 bases each). Trimming took off 6 bases at V and 4 bases at J, with 19 bases between the two ends. This CDR3 has 15 amino acids. Germline V gene data show CDR1 as MDHEN and CDR2 as SYDVKM. This CDR3 reads CASSGPERGFYEQYF. The CDR3 region has the DNA TGTGCCAGCAGCGGGCCGGAGAGGGGCTTTTACGAGCAGTACTTC.

This rearrangement joins TRBV27 to TRBJ2-3; 7 bases fit TRBD2. This CDR3 region has 18 residues. J gave up 2 bases and V 2 bases, and 13 bases lay outside the gene matches. Germline CDR1 MNHEY, CDR2 SMNVEV (reference sequence). CDR3 bases: TGTGCCAGCAGTTTAAAGCCCCGAAAGCGGGGCTACACAGATACGCAGTATTTT. Translating it yields CASSLKPRKRGYTDTQYF.

This clone occurred once. The V call is TRBV3-1 (or the pseudogene TRBV3-2), the J call TRBJ2-3; TRBD1 matches at 8 bases. The germline CDR1 and CDR2 sequences are LGHDT and YNNKEL (reference sequence). The CDR3 contains 17 residues. V lost 4 bases and J lost 2; bases outside the gene matches: 11. As DNA, the CDR3 is TGTGCCAGCAGCCCCGGGACAGGAGTCCCTTTCACAGATACGCAGTATTTT. Protein product: CASSPGTGVPFTDTQYF.

CDR3 residues: CASSPQGNNEQFF. The CDR3 DNA reads as TGTGCCAGCAGCCCCCAGGGAAACAATGAGCAGTTCTTC. J is TRBJ2-1 and V is TRBV13; tentatively, D is TRBD1 (5 bases). The CDR3 totals 13 residues. CDR1 is PRHDT, CDR2 FYEKMQ, per germline (reference sequence). V was pared by 5 bases and J by 5 bases, with 10 bases between.

V usage is TRBV11-2 and J usage is TRBJ2-3; 7 nucleotides match TRBD1. The CDR3 runs 16 residues. Germline values: CDR1 SGHAT, CDR2 FQNNGV. The ends lost 2 bases at V and 0 bases at J; junction bases unmatched: 5. CDR3 amino acids: CASSLHPGQSTDTQYF. As DNA, the CDR3 is TGTGCCAGCAGCTTACATCCGGGACAGAGCACAGATACGCAGTATTTT.

This chain joins TRBV7-3 and TRBJ2-5; the match to TRBD2 covers 10 bases. The CDR3 consists of 18 residues. V dropped 4 bases and J dropped 3; count of bases not matched to a gene: 14. The germline V gene encodes CDR1 SGHTA and CDR2 FQGTGA. DNA of the CDR3: TGTGCCAGCAGCTCCCAGGGGGCTAGCGGGAGAACAAAAGAGACCCAGTACTTC. Encoded protein: CASSSQGASGRTKETQYF.

V usage is TRBV6-2 or TRBV6-3 and J usage is TRBJ2-2, with D tentatively TRBD2 (6 bases). Trimming pared 1 base from V and 5 bases from J, leaving 11 bases between. Germline V gives CDR1 MNHEY, CDR2 SVGEGT. The CDR3 has 15 residues. CDR3 sequence (DNA): TGTGCCAGCAGTTACTGGGGGAGGCAAACCGGGGAGCTGTTTTTT. Amino acids: CASSYWGRQTGELFF.

This clone was recorded only once. CDR3 bases: TGTGCCAGCTCACCGCGAAAACAGGGAGGTGAAAAACTGTTTTTT. Translated: CASSPRKQGGEKLFF. The chain uses TRBV18 and TRBJ1-4, with D maybe TRBD1 (6 bases). Trimming took off 3 bases at V and 7 bases at J, with 15 bases between the two ends. Germline V gene sequence: CDR1 KGHSH, CDR2 LQKENI. This CDR3 is built from 15 residues.

V is TRBV5-1 and J is TRBJ2-1; tentatively, D is TRBD2 (6 bases). This CDR3 spans 14 amino acids. From germline, CDR1 is SGHRS and CDR2 YFSETQ. The V and J ends lost 2 bases and 5 bases respectively, with 11 bases between them. DNA of the CDR3: TGCGCCAGCAGCTTAATAGCGGAGCACAATGAGCAGTTCTTC. Protein: CASSLIAEHNEQFF.

This chain uses TRBV30 with TRBJ2-7; D remains unclear. Germline loops: CDR1 GTSNPN, CDR2 SVGIG (reference sequence). This CDR3 has 11 amino acids. V was clipped by 2 bases and J by 4 bases, with 6 bases between them. The CDR3 spells CAWSLGYEQYF. CDR3 bases: TGTGCCTGGAGTCTTGGTTACGAGCAGTACTTC.

This clone appeared once. The rearrangement uses TRBV9 and TRBJ2-7; D is ambiguous. V dropped 5 bases and J dropped 6 bases, with 18 bases sitting between them. Germline V gives CDR1 SGDLS, CDR2 YYNGEE. The CDR3 loop spans 14 amino acids. DNA of the CDR3: TGTGCCAGCAGTGCTCAGCCCCAGATTGGCGAGCAGTACTTC. Translating gives CASSAQPQIGEQYF.

This sequence joins TRBV10-3 and TRBJ2-2; TRBD2 matches 12 bases. The V and J ends lost 0 bases and 6 bases, in that order; junction bases with no gene match: 2. The CDR3 is made up of 16 amino acids. Germline assignment: CDR1 ENHRY and CDR2 SYGVKD. The CDR3 coding sequence is TGTGCCATCAGTGAGTCGGGACTAGCGGGTCCCGGGGAGCTGTTTTTT. Translated: CAISESGLAGPGELFF.

This chain uses TRBV3-1 (or the pseudogene TRBV3-2) with TRBJ1-2, with D uncertain. CDR1 is LGHDT, CDR2 YNNKEL, per germline (reference sequence). Trimming removed 1 base at V and 4 bases at J, with 7 bases between. This CDR3 contains 13 residues. CDR3 coding DNA: TGTGCCAGCAGCCAAGTCATCGGCTATGGCTACACCTTC. Encoded protein: CASSQVIGYGYTF.

This clone was counted a few times. The chain carries TRBV28 and TRBJ1-6; perhaps TRBD1 as D (5 bases). The CDR3 runs 14 residues. Looked up from germline, CDR1 is MDHEN and CDR2 is SYDVKM. V was trimmed by 7 bases and J by 11 bases, leaving 18 bases between them. The CDR3 bases are TGTGCCAGCACCGTCGGGGGATCCAGGGCACCCCTCCACTTT. Encoded protein: CASTVGGSRAPLHF.